The clone carrying this T cell receptor (beta chain) has a handful of counts. These data originate in a study of graft-versus-host responses after intestinal transplantation. Co-plating was performed using around 200,000 CFSE-labeled responder cells and around 200,000 irradiated, violet-dye-labeled stimulator cells. Assay: immunoSEQ multiplex PCR; the TCRdb copy retains only in-frame clones and omits some. The sample lists 6,000 to 9,000 clones, around 30% seen once, with around 6% in the top ten. This receptor was obtained from a human patient who was an organ donor for intestinal transplantation. The source was alloreactive CD8+ T cells from a mixed lymphocyte reaction culture, collected before transplantation. Subset indicated: CFSE-low proliferating T cells sorted from roughly six-day pre-transplant mixed lymphocyte reaction (GvH or HvG direction).

The CDR3 DNA is TGCGCCAGCAGTCACCAAAGCGGGGGGGCCTACAATGAGCAGTTCTTC. Its translation: CASSHQSGGAYNEQFF. V usage is TRBV23-1 and J usage is TRBJ2-1, with 10 positions matching TRBD2. TRBV23-1 belongs to the ORF category, with a function that is uncertain. CDR3 length equals 16 residues. The V segment lost 3 bases and the J segment 2 bases; nucleotides outside the gene matches: 4.